Sequencing of this T cell receptor beta chain was carried out in a study of OX40 agonist ivuxolimab in advanced cancers. The study, taken as a whole, reports: The antigen specificity of the peripheral T cells (those that were expanded) was not determined.

As concerns this clone: Its antigen is not identified.

Autoimmune disease history or systemic immunosuppression excluded patients. Sampling of blood occurred at baseline, cycle 4 day 1, and cycle 7 day 1. The CDR3 has 15 residues. Germline assignment: CDR1 MGHDK and CDR2 SYGVNS. The V and J ends lost 3 bases and 4 bases respectively, with 13 bases between them. The data were produced by immunoSEQ multiplex PCR, yet TCRdb's version contains in-frame clones alone and is incomplete. Of about 79,000 clones in the sample, around 90% are singletons; the top ten hold 0.33%. The V gene is TRBV25-1, the J gene TRBJ2-1; D uncertain. The sequence was obtained from an adult with an advanced solid tumor such as melanoma, head and neck, liver or kidney cancer. The sequencing here drew on CD4+ or CD8+ T cells sorted from blood, taken in a trial of the OX40 agonist ivuxolimab. Here the CDR3 DNA reads TGTGCCAGCAGTGACCCACGGGTTTTGTACAATGAGCAGTTCTTC. The encoded protein is CASSDPRVLYNEQFF.